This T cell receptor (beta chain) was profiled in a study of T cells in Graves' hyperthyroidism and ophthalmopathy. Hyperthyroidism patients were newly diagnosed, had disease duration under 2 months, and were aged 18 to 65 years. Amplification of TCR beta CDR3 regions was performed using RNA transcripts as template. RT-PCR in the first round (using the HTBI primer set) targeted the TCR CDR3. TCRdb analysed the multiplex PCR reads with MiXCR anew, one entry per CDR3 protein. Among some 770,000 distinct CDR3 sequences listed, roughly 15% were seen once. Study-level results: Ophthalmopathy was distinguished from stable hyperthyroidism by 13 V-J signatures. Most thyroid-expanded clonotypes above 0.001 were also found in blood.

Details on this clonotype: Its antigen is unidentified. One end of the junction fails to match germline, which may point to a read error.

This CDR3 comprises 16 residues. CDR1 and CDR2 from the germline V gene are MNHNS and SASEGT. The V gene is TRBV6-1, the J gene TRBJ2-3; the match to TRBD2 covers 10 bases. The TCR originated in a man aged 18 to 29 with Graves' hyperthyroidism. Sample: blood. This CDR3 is CTSSGVAGGPSDTQYF. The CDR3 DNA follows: TGTACCAGCAGTGGAGTAGCGGGAGGCCCTTCAGATACGCAGTATTTT.